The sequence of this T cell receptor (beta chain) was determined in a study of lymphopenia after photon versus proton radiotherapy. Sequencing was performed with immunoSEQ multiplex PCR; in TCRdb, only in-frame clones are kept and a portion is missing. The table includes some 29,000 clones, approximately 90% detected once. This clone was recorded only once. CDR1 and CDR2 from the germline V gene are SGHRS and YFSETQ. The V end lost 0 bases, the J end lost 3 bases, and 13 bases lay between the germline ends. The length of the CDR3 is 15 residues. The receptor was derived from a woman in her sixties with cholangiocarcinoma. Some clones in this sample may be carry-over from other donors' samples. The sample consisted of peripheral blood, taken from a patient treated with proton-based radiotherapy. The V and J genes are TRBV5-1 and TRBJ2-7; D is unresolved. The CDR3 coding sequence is TGCGCCAGCAGCTTGGGGTTTCCAAAGAACTACGAGCAGTACTTC. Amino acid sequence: CASSLGFPKNYEQYF.